The rows below give T cell receptor beta chains drawn from one sample of a study of blood T cell repertoires in COVID-19. Clones were sequenced by immunoSEQ multiplex PCR, and TCRdb holds only the in-frame ones, with some missing. The table records over 70,000 clones, about 72% of them present only once. Sequencing used peripheral blood. The receptors come from a man aged 70 or older with active or convalescent COVID-19. Both conserved end residues are part of each CDR3. The order of the fields is V gene, J gene, clone size, D gene, CDR3 protein, CDR3 DNA. The D gene is left open where the match is weak. Size is omitted from some rows. Given values are once, few, many or a class for expanded clones.

v_call: TRBV6-4; j_call: TRBJ1-1; clone_size: NA; d_call: TRBD1; cdr3_aa: CASGPGGACTF; cdr3_nt: TGTGCCAGCGGACCAGGGGGAGCTTGTACCTTT
v_call: TRBV15; j_call: TRBJ1-1; clone_size: NA; d_call: NA; cdr3_aa: CATSRRGNTEAFF; cdr3_nt: TGTGCCACCAGCAGACGAGGGAACACTGAAGCTTTCTTT
v_call: TRBV6-5; j_call: TRBJ2-5; clone_size: NA; d_call: TRBD1; cdr3_aa: CATRQGYETQYF; cdr3_nt: TGTGCCACCCGACAGGGGTACGAGACCCAGTACTTC
v_call: TRBV5-1; j_call: TRBJ2-3; clone_size: NA; d_call: TRBD2; cdr3_aa: CASSELAGTTDTQYF; cdr3_nt: TGCGCCAGCAGCGAACTAGCGGGAACCACAGATACGCAGTATTTT
v_call: TRBV13; j_call: TRBJ2-3; clone_size: NA; d_call: TRBD2; cdr3_aa: CASKRGPTSGGFFTDTQYF; cdr3_nt: TGTGCCAGCAAAAGAGGACCCACTAGCGGGGGTTTCTTCACAGATACGCAGTATTTT
v_call: TRBV13; j_call: TRBJ1-2; clone_size: NA; d_call: NA; cdr3_aa: CASSLGSGGYGYTF; cdr3_nt: TGTGCCAGCAGCTTAGGCAGCGGGGGCTATGGCTACACCTTC
v_call: TRBV10-2; j_call: TRBJ1-1; clone_size: NA; d_call: NA; cdr3_aa: CASSPPRLQHAEAFF; cdr3_nt: TGCGCCAGCAGTCCCCCCCGGTTACAGCACGCTGAAGCTTTCTTT
v_call: TRBV28; j_call: TRBJ1-1; clone_size: NA; d_call: NA; cdr3_aa: CASSSSQGSTEAFF; cdr3_nt: TGTGCCAGCAGTTCCTCACAGGGTAGCACTGAAGCTTTCTTT
v_call: TRBV6-2/TRBV6-3; j_call: TRBJ1-5; clone_size: NA; d_call: NA; cdr3_aa: CASSLEGTSNQPQHF; cdr3_nt: TGTGCCAGCAGTTTGGAGGGGACCAGCAATCAGCCCCAGCATTTT
v_call: TRBV7-7; j_call: TRBJ2-7; clone_size: few; d_call: NA; cdr3_aa: CASSVTFSGEQYF; cdr3_nt: TGTGCCAGCAGCGTAACTTTCAGCGGCGAGCAGTACTTC
v_call: TRBV27; j_call: TRBJ2-2; clone_size: NA; d_call: TRBD1; cdr3_aa: CASALDTGATGELFF; cdr3_nt: TGTGCCAGCGCCTTGGACACAGGGGCCACCGGGGAGCTGTTTTTT
v_call: TRBV11-3; j_call: TRBJ2-7; clone_size: NA; d_call: NA; cdr3_aa: CASSLDAATEQYF; cdr3_nt: TGTGCCAGCAGCTTAGACGCGGCTACCGAGCAGTACTTC
v_call: TRBV5-1; j_call: TRBJ2-6; clone_size: NA; d_call: TRBD1; cdr3_aa: CASSLQGAAGANVLTF; cdr3_nt: TGCGCCAGCAGCTTGCAGGGGGCAGCTGGGGCCAACGTCCTGACTTTC
v_call: TRBV6-5; j_call: TRBJ1-6; clone_size: few; d_call: TRBD1; cdr3_aa: CASRQTGPNSPLHF; cdr3_nt: TGTGCCAGCAGGCAGACAGGGCCTAATTCACCCCTCCACTTT
v_call: TRBV28; j_call: TRBJ1-2; clone_size: few; d_call: NA; cdr3_aa: CASSLGAPYGYTF; cdr3_nt: TGTGCCAGCAGTTTAGGAGCCCCCTATGGCTACACCTTC
v_call: TRBV10-3; j_call: TRBJ2-1; clone_size: NA; d_call: TRBD1; cdr3_aa: CAISPSGGQGPPNEQFF; cdr3_nt: TGTGCCATCTCCCCATCAGGGGGACAGGGCCCCCCTAATGAGCAGTTCTTC
v_call: TRBV19; j_call: TRBJ1-1; clone_size: NA; d_call: TRBD1; cdr3_aa: CASTPHDGQGDTEAFF; cdr3_nt: TGTGCCAGTACCCCACATGACGGACAGGGGGACACTGAAGCTTTCTTT
v_call: TRBV2; j_call: TRBJ1-1; clone_size: NA; d_call: NA; cdr3_aa: CASSRDTNTEAFF; cdr3_nt: TGTGCCAGCAGCCGGGACACCAACACTGAAGCTTTCTTT
v_call: TRBV9; j_call: TRBJ1-6; clone_size: once; d_call: NA; cdr3_aa: CASSVDGPSGGGLHF; cdr3_nt: TGTGCCAGCAGCGTAGATGGACCTTCAGGAGGTGGCCTCCACTTT
v_call: TRBV7-9; j_call: TRBJ2-5; clone_size: NA; d_call: NA; cdr3_aa: CASSLRVGRGFGTQYF; cdr3_nt: TGTGCCAGCAGCTTACGTGTTGGTCGGGGGTTCGGGACCCAGTACTTC
v_call: TRBV3-1/TRBV3-2; j_call: TRBJ1-2; clone_size: few; d_call: NA; cdr3_aa: CASSLGQRLGYTF; cdr3_nt: TGTGCCAGCAGCCTCGGACAGAGGTTAGGCTACACCTTC
v_call: TRBV6-1; j_call: TRBJ1-4; clone_size: NA; d_call: NA; cdr3_aa: CASSETSMEVVFF; cdr3_nt: TGTGCCAGCAGTGAAACGTCGATGGAGGTAGTGTTTTTT
v_call: TRBV5-1; j_call: TRBJ2-3; clone_size: NA; d_call: TRBD2; cdr3_aa: CASSFGRSGGADTQYF; cdr3_nt: TGCGCCAGCAGCTTCGGAAGGAGCGGGGGGGCAGATACGCAGTATTTT
v_call: TRBV9; j_call: TRBJ1-1; clone_size: once; d_call: NA; cdr3_aa: CASSVGPRGDTEAFF; cdr3_nt: TGTGCCAGCAGCGTAGGGCCCAGAGGAGACACTGAAGCTTTCTTT
v_call: TRBV19; j_call: TRBJ1-5; clone_size: NA; d_call: NA; cdr3_aa: CASSTQGSNQPQHF; cdr3_nt: TGTGCCAGTAGTACACAGGGTAGCAATCAGCCCCAGCATTTT
v_call: TRBV7-6; j_call: TRBJ1-1; clone_size: NA; d_call: NA; cdr3_aa: CASSPTGVEAFF; cdr3_nt: TGTGCCAGCAGCCCTACCGGGGTAGAAGCTTTCTTT
v_call: TRBV27; j_call: TRBJ1-6; clone_size: NA; d_call: NA; cdr3_aa: CASRPGHDNSPLHF; cdr3_nt: TGTGCCAGCAGACCGGGACACGATAATTCACCCCTCCACTTT
v_call: TRBV28; j_call: TRBJ2-2; clone_size: NA; d_call: NA; cdr3_aa: CASSLAGIGELFF; cdr3_nt: TGTGCCAGCAGTCTCGCAGGGATCGGGGAGCTGTTTTTT
v_call: TRBV19; j_call: TRBJ2-7; clone_size: few; d_call: NA; cdr3_aa: CASSSSTGIYEQYF; cdr3_nt: TGTGCCAGTAGTTCGTCTACAGGGATTTACGAGCAGTACTTC
v_call: TRBV9; j_call: TRBJ1-6; clone_size: NA; d_call: NA; cdr3_aa: CASSRKSRGLNSPLHF; cdr3_nt: TGTGCCAGCAGCCGCAAGTCCAGGGGCTTAAATTCACCCCTCCACTTT
v_call: TRBV5-1; j_call: TRBJ1-5; clone_size: NA; d_call: TRBD1; cdr3_aa: CASSAGQGNQPQHF; cdr3_nt: TGCGCCAGCAGCGCGGGACAGGGTAATCAGCCCCAGCATTTT
v_call: TRBV5-5; j_call: TRBJ1-1; clone_size: NA; d_call: TRBD1; cdr3_aa: CASSLDRGDGAFF; cdr3_nt: TGTGCCAGCAGCTTGGACAGGGGGGATGGCGCTTTCTTT
v_call: TRBV7-6; j_call: TRBJ2-2; clone_size: NA; d_call: NA; cdr3_aa: CASRLGGDPNTGELFF; cdr3_nt: TGTGCCAGCAGATTAGGGGGGGACCCCAACACCGGGGAGCTGTTTTTT
v_call: TRBV2; j_call: TRBJ1-4; clone_size: NA; d_call: NA; cdr3_aa: CASSYTDNGEKLFF; cdr3_nt: TGTGCCAGCAGCTACACCGACAATGGTGAAAAACTGTTTTTT
v_call: TRBV21-1; j_call: TRBJ2-7; clone_size: few; d_call: NA; cdr3_aa: CASSIDLWDTSSEQYF; cdr3_nt: TGTGCCAGCAGCATCGACTTATGGGACACCTCCTCTGAGCAGTACTTC
v_call: TRBV3-1/TRBV3-2; j_call: TRBJ2-7; clone_size: NA; d_call: NA; cdr3_aa: CASSQAGGQQYF; cdr3_nt: TGTGCCAGCAGCCAAGCCGGCGGGCAGCAGTACTTC
v_call: TRBV10-1; j_call: TRBJ2-5; clone_size: many; d_call: NA; cdr3_aa: CASSSRSGLETQYF; cdr3_nt: TGCGCCAGCAGTAGCCGGAGTGGATTAGAGACCCAGTACTTC
v_call: TRBV6-1; j_call: TRBJ2-4; clone_size: NA; d_call: TRBD2; cdr3_aa: CASSGSLAGVAKNIQYF; cdr3_nt: TGTGCCAGCAGTGGGTCACTAGCGGGGGTAGCCAAAAACATTCAGTACTTC
v_call: TRBV5-4; j_call: TRBJ2-3; clone_size: NA; d_call: NA; cdr3_aa: CASSSAGGTDTQYF; cdr3_nt: TGTGCCAGCAGCTCGGCCGGGGGCACAGATACGCAGTATTTT
v_call: TRBV2; j_call: TRBJ2-3; clone_size: NA; d_call: NA; cdr3_aa: CASRRAQETDTQYF; cdr3_nt: TGTGCCAGCAGGAGGGCCCAGGAGACAGATACGCAGTATTTT
v_call: TRBV7-3; j_call: TRBJ1-3; clone_size: NA; d_call: NA; cdr3_aa: CASSLSGETGNTIYF; cdr3_nt: TGTGCCAGCAGCTTAAGCGGCGAGACCGGAAACACCATATATTTT